The present T cell receptor beta chain was sequenced within a study of tumor-infiltrating lymphocytes in primary liver carcinoma. About this clonotype: Its antigen remains unidentified.

Trimming pared 7 bases from V and 4 bases from J, leaving 13 bases between. CDR3 size: 13 residues. Germline lookup yields CDR1 MNHEY and CDR2 SVGAGI. cDNA specific to TCR beta was made from 450 to 500 ng of total RNA, with a constant-region primer employed for priming. Construction of TCR beta libraries relied on three successive nested multiplex PCR rounds employing slightly modified ARM-PCR. Running 9 to 10 cycles apiece, the first two PCR rounds relied on TRBV1-TRBV30 forward primers together with a C-beta reverse primer. TCRdb recomputed calls from the multiplex PCR reads with MiXCR, one row per CDR3 protein. The sample shows approximately 330,000 distinct CDR3 sequences, approximately 65% of them seen only once. Notes on the study in general: Bulk unsorted samples prevented comparison of CD4+ and CD8+ repertoires. Significantly greater top-250-clone fractions characterized tumors relative to blood (p = 0.039). Compared with tumor region pairs, tumor-adjacent and tumor-blood pairs overlapped less.

Germline DNA was also extracted, and blood RNA was taken from unsorted whole blood. Source material: peripheral blood. This chain connects TRBV6-5 to TRBJ2-5, with D perhaps matching TRBD1 (6 bases). This receptor was taken from a man aged 40-50 years with primary liver carcinoma and hepatitis B virus infection. The CDR3 loop reads CASNDRLLETQYF. The CDR3 DNA reads TGTGCCAGCAACGACAGGCTTTTAGAGACCCAGTACTTC.